The next 24 T cell receptor beta chains were all read from a single sample in a study of OX40 agonist ivuxolimab in advanced cancers. Sequencing used immunoSEQ multiplex PCR; TCRdb keeps in-frame clones, though not all of them. The sample includes about 52,000 clones, roughly 83% of them seen just once. Here the sequenced sample was CD4+ or CD8+ T cells sorted from blood, taken in a trial of the OX40 agonist ivuxolimab. These receptors were collected from an adult with an advanced solid tumor such as melanoma, head and neck, liver or kidney cancer.

Comments on this clone: Its ends do not fully match the called genes, so a read error is possible. CDR3 residues: CASSQETGATYAQYF. CDR3 bases: TGCGCCAGCAGCCAAGAGACAGGGGCCACCTACGCGCAGTACTTC. The chain links TRBV4-3 to TRBJ2-7; 8 nucleotides match TRBD1. This CDR3 is built from 15 residues. CDR1 LGHNA and CDR2 YSLEER come from the germline V gene.

The gene calls are TRBV19 and TRBJ1-3, with a possible D match to TRBD1 (6 bases). The CDR3 extends over 14 amino acids. Germline V gene sequence: CDR1 LNHDA, CDR2 SQIVND (reference sequence). V gave up 7 bases and J gave up 0 bases, with 10 bases separating them. This chain's CDR3 is CASIEQGSGNTIYF. The CDR3 DNA reads as TGTGCCAGTATCGAACAGGGCTCTGGAAACACCATATATTTT. The full variable domain, with the rest looked up from reference TRBV19 and TRBJ1-3, is DGGITQSPKYLFRKEGQNVTLSCEQNLNHDAMYWYRQDPGQGLRLIYYSQIVNDFQKGDIAEGYSVSREKKESFPLTVTSAQKNPTAFYLCASIEQGSGNTIYFGEGSWLTVV.

This rearrangement joins TRBV6-5 to TRBJ2-5, with D perhaps assigned TRBD1 or TRBD2 (6 bases each). The CDR3 totals 14 residues. Germline V gene data show CDR1 as MNHEY and CDR2 as SVGAGI. Trimming removed 2 bases from V and 5 bases from J, with 12 bases in between. The CDR3 is CASSYRGGGETQYF. In DNA form, the CDR3 reads TGTGCCAGCAGTTACCGAGGAGGGGGGGAGACCCAGTACTTC.

This clone was found a few times. The V call is TRBV4-2, the J call TRBJ2-5; 13 bases agree with TRBD2. CDR1 is LGHNA and CDR2 is YNFKEQ in the germline V gene. The CDR3 sequence is 18 residues long. The junction had 10 bases not matched to a gene; V was cut back by 1 base and J by 5 bases. The CDR3 region is CASSQAGLAGVAGETQYF. CDR3 sequence (DNA): TGTGCCAGCAGCCAAGCCGGACTAGCGGGAGTGGCCGGGGAGACCCAGTACTTC.

The chain has TRBV7-3 and TRBJ2-2; 10 bases are a match to TRBD1. V was clipped by 6 bases and J by 6 bases; unmatched bases: 7. Germline V CDR1 and CDR2: SGHTA, FQGTGA. CDR3 length: 15 amino acids. The CDR3 DNA is TGTGCCAGCAGACTGACAGGGGGCTTCGCCGGGGAGCTGTTTTTT. This translates into CASRLTGGFAGELFF.

V is TRBV28 and J is TRBJ2-2, with D possibly being TRBD2 (6 bases). V was clipped by 6 bases and J by 9 bases, with 17 bases between them. CDR1 is MDHEN and CDR2 is SYDVKM in the germline V gene. CDR3 size: 14 residues. The CDR3 DNA sequence: TGTGCCAGCAGCTGGAGCGCCGGGACTTGGGAGCTGTTTTTT. It codes for CASSWSAGTWELFF.

The chain combines TRBV5-1 with TRBJ1-6, with 9 bases fitting TRBD1. V gave up 4 bases and J gave up 7 bases; unmatched junction bases: 6. Germline V gene data show CDR1 as SGHRS and CDR2 as YFSETQ. The CDR3 is made up of 15 amino acids. CDR3 nucleotides: TGCGCCAGCAGCACGGACAGGGGCATCAATTCACCCCTCCACTTT. Translation gives CASSTDRGINSPLHF.

The V and J genes are TRBV7-9 and TRBJ1-3, with unresolved D. Trimming removed 3 bases from V and 0 bases from J, with 9 bases in between. This CDR3 contains 15 residues. Per germline, CDR1 SEHNR and CDR2 FQNEAQ (reference sequence). CDR3 bases: TGTGCCAGCAGCTTGACGGTGGGCTCTGGAAACACCATATATTTT. Its protein product is CASSLTVGSGNTIYF. The whole variable domain, filled in from reference TRBV7-9 and TRBJ1-3, reads DTGVSQNPRHKITKRGQNVTFRCDPISEHNRLYWYRQTLGQGPEFLTYFQNEAQLEKSRLLSDRFSAERPKGSFSTLEIQRTEQGDSAMYLCASSLTVGSGNTIYFGEGSWLTVV.

This chain connects TRBV28 to TRBJ2-3; 8 bases agree with TRBD2. The junction had 2 bases not matched to a gene; V was cut back by 5 bases and J by 1 base. This CDR3 has 14 residues. Germline CDR1 is MDHEN and CDR2 is SYDVKM. The DNA for the CDR3 is TGTGCCAGCAGTACGACTAGCGGCACAGATACGCAGTATTTT. Encoded protein: CASSTTSGTDTQYF.

CDR3 residues: CAWSIRGAQYTEAFF. CDR3 DNA sequence: TGTGCCTGGAGTATCCGGGGGGCGCAATACACTGAAGCTTTCTTT. This chain connects TRBV30 to TRBJ1-1; maybe TRBD1 (6 bases). Between the trimmed V and J ends, which lost 2 bases and 3 bases, there was a span of 16 bases. From germline, CDR1 is GTSNPN and CDR2 SVGIG (reference sequence). This CDR3 comprises 15 residues.

This rearrangement joins TRBV5-5 to TRBJ2-1; 7 nucleotides align to TRBD1. V trimming: 1 base; J trimming: 8 bases; junction bases outside the gene matches: 9. Germline V gene lookup returns CDR1 SGHKS and CDR2 YYEKEE (reference sequence). CDR3 length: 15 amino acids. CDR3: CASSLSWGTGDEQFF. The CDR3 DNA follows: TGTGCCAGCAGCTTGTCGTGGGGCACAGGGGATGAGCAGTTCTTC.

This clone appeared a few times. J is TRBJ2-2 and V is TRBV2, with 7 bases matching TRBD2. The J segment lost 0 bases and the V segment lost 8 bases, leaving 3 bases of the junction unmatched. This CDR3 has 14 amino acids. Germline V gene lookup returns CDR1 SNHLY and CDR2 FYNNEI. The CDR3 is CASGSGPNTGELFF. Written as DNA, the CDR3 is TGTGCCAGCGGTAGCGGGCCGAACACCGGGGAGCTGTTTTTT.

V and J are TRBV9 and TRBJ2-7; D might be TRBD2 (6 bases). Germline values: CDR1 SGDLS, CDR2 YYNGEE. V was pared by 3 bases and J by 6 bases, with 28 bases between. CDR3 length equals 18 residues. CDR3 DNA: TGTGCCAGCAGCGAAACGGACTACCCTAATTTAAAAGATTGCGAGCAGTACTTC. The encoded protein is CASSETDYPNLKDCEQYF. Supplemented by reference TRBV9 and TRBJ2-7, the full variable domain reads DSGVTQTPKHLITATGQRVTLRCSPRSGDLSVYWYQQSLDQGLQFLIQYYNGEERAKGNILERFSAQQFPDLHSELNLSSLELGDSALYFCASSETDYPNLKDCEQYFGPGTRLTVT.

J is TRBJ2-3 and V is TRBV7-2, with D possibly called TRBD1 or TRBD2 (6 bases each). Trimming left V 1 base short and J 8 bases short, with 13 bases between. The CDR3 is 14 amino acids. From germline, CDR1 is SGHTA and CDR2 FQGNSA. CDR3 amino acids: CASSLEVGGSTQYF. In nucleotides, the CDR3 is TGTGCCAGCAGCTTAGAGGTGGGGGGCAGTACGCAGTATTTT. Drawing the rest from reference TRBV7-2 and TRBJ2-3, the complete variable domain is GAGVSQSPSNKVTEKGKDVELRCDPISGHTALYWYRQSLGQGLEFLIYFQGNSAPDKSGLPSDRFSAERTGGSVSTLTIQRTQQEDSAVYLCASSLEVGGSTQYFGPGTRLTVL.

The chain combines TRBV25-1 with TRBJ1-4; perhaps TRBD1 as D (6 bases). The CDR3 runs 15 residues. The germline V gene has CDR1 MGHDK and CDR2 SYGVNS. V shed 3 bases and J shed 5 bases, with 13 bases lying between them. The DNA of the CDR3 is TGTGCCAGCAGTGACCCCGGGACACCGAATGAAAAACTGTTTTTT. It yields the protein CASSDPGTPNEKLFF.

This chain connects TRBV5-1 to TRBJ2-3, with 7 bases matching TRBD2. Germline-derived CDR1 and CDR2 are SGHRS and YFSETQ. The ends lost 1 base at V and 4 bases at J; junction bases unmatched: 9. The CDR3 has 16 residues. The CDR3 protein is CASSLIIGAGADTQYF. In DNA, the CDR3 is TGCGCCAGCAGCTTGATAATCGGTGCGGGGGCAGATACGCAGTATTTT.

The J gene is TRBJ1-3, the V gene TRBV6-5; D unclear. V lost 4 bases and J 2 bases, leaving 9 bases between the germline ends. CDR1 and CDR2 from the germline V gene are MNHEY and SVGAGI. The CDR3 is 14 residues long. The CDR3, as DNA: TGTGCCAGCAGTTCGTACAGCGCTGGAAACACCATATATTTT. It specifies CASSSYSAGNTIYF.

The chain has TRBV13 and TRBJ2-3, with D tentatively TRBD1 (6 bases). Germline V gene sequence: CDR1 PRHDT, CDR2 FYEKMQ (reference sequence). Deletions cut 4 bases from V and 3 bases from J, with 20 bases between. The CDR3 loop spans 17 amino acids. CDR3 loop: CASSSQTQGLRTDTQYF. In nucleotides, the CDR3 is TGTGCCAGCAGCTCGCAAACCCAGGGGTTAAGGACAGATACGCAGTATTTT.

This chain joins TRBV7-8 and TRBJ2-5; TRBD1 agrees at 8 bases. CDR3 size: 17 residues. Germline V gene data show CDR1 as SGHVS and CDR2 as FQNEAQ. J gave up 1 base and V 8 bases, and 15 bases lay outside the gene matches. CDR3 in DNA: TGTGCCAGCTCCTTCACCAGGGGGCCGGTGTCCCAAGAGACCCAGTACTTC. It specifies CASSFTRGPVSQETQYF.

The rearrangement links TRBV29-1 to TRBJ2-2; possible D gene TRBD2, 5 bases. The CDR3 runs to 14 residues. CDR1 and CDR2 (germline): SQVTM, ANQGSEA. Trimming took off 4 bases at V and 8 bases at J, with 17 bases between the two ends. CDR3 region: CSVAGLNYAGELFF. The CDR3 bases are TGCAGCGTTGCAGGACTGAACTACGCGGGGGAGCTGTTTTTT.

V usage is TRBV6-5 and J usage is TRBJ2-7, with D tentatively TRBD1 (7 bases). The ends were cut back, 5 bases at V and 0 bases at J, with 11 bases in the middle. The CDR3 contains 14 residues. CDR1 is MNHEY and CDR2 is SVGAGI in the germline V gene. The CDR3: CASSRGTASYEQYV. The CDR3 bases are TGTGCCAGCAGTCGCGGGACAGCCTCCTACGAGCAGTACGTC.

This clone was observed a handful of times. The rearrangement joins TRBV5-4 to TRBJ1-6; D possibly corresponds to TRBD1 (5 bases). Germline loops: CDR1 SGHNT, CDR2 YYREEE (reference sequence). The germline V and J ends were trimmed by 2 bases and 10 bases, with 13 bases remaining between them. The CDR3 runs to 14 residues. This CDR3 reads CASSFTGETSPLHF. CDR3 nucleotide sequence: TGTGCCAGCAGCTTTACGGGGGAGACATCACCCCTCCACTTT.

V is TRBV7-2 and J is TRBJ1-5; D gene ambiguous. V was clipped by 5 bases and J by 2 bases, with 7 bases between them. Germline V gene lookup returns CDR1 SGHTA and CDR2 FQGNSA. There are 13 residues in the CDR3. CDR3 region: CASSPDRNQPQHF. DNA for the CDR3: TGTGCCAGCAGCCCGGATCGCAATCAGCCCCAGCATTTT.

V and J are TRBV27 and TRBJ2-5, with 8 bases identical to TRBD1. J was trimmed by 2 bases and V by 3 bases; bases with no gene match: 5. The CDR3 contains 15 residues. CDR1 MNHEY and CDR2 SMNVEV come from the germline V gene (reference sequence). CDR3 in DNA: TGTGCCAGCAGTTTCAACAGGGGGGTACAAGAGACCCAGTACTTC. Residues: CASSFNRGVQETQYF.